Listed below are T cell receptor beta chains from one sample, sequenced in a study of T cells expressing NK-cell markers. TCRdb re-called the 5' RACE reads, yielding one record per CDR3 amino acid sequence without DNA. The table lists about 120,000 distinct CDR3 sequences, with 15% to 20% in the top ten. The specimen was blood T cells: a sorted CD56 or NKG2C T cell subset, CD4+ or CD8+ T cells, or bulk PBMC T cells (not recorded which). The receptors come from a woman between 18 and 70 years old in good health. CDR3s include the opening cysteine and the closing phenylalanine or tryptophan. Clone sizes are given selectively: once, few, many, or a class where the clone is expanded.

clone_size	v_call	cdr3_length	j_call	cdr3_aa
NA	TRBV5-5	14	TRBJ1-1	CASSPLAGSTEAFF
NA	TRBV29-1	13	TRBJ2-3	CSVETLVSDTQYF
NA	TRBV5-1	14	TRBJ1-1	CASSLAGEDTEAFF
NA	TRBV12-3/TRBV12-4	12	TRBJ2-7	CASRGQGNEQYF
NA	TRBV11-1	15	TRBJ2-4	CASSLTTGTGNIQYF
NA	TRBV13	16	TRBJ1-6	CASSLAGGAENSPLHF
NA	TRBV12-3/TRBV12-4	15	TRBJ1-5	CASNPGQGGNQPQHF
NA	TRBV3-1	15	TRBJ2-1	CASSQELSSWNEQFF
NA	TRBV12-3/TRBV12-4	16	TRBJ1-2	CASSFGELGGDYGYTF
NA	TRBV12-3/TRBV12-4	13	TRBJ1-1	CASSLGGITEAFF
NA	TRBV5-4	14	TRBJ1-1	CASSLGRLNTEAFF
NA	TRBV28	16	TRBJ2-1	CAGRQSGTSALNEQFF
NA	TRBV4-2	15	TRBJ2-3	CASSQERGDTDTQYF
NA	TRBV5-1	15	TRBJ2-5	CASTKLSRDQETQYF
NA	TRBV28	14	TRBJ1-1	CASRRDRVDTEAFF
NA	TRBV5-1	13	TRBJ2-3	CASSLDRTDTQYF
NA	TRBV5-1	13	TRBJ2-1	CASSGDRGNEQFF
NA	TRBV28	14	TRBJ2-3	CASSLSVPTDTQYF
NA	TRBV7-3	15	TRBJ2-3	CASSLTGGDSDTQYF
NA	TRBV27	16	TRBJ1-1	CASSLSAGHANTEAFF
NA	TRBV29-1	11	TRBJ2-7	CSVSAPYEQYF
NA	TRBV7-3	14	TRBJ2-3	CASSLEPDGDTQYF
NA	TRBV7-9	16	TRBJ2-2	CASNEGTSGSLGELFF
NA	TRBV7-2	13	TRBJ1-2	CASSSGPRWGYTF
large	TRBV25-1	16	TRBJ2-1	CASSAAGTSGSNEQFF
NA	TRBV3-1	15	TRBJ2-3	CATSITSGITDTQYF
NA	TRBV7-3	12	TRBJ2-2	CARVGGTGELFF
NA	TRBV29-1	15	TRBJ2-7	CSVEDFETGGYEQYF
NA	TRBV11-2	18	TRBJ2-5	CASSQEGLAGGVVETQYF
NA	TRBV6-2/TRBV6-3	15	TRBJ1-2	CASSYSGRAGYGYTF
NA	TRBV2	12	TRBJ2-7	CASGPGDYEQYF
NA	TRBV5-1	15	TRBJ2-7	CASSLYGGPFWEQYF
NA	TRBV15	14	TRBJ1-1	CATSRDHGGTEAFF
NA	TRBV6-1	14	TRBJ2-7	CASSPTKPSYEQYF
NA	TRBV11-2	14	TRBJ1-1	CASSLGVLIGGPVF
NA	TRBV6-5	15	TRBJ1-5	CASSYSNREGQPQHF
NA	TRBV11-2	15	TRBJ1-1	CASANNDNLNTEAFF
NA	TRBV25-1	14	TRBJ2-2	CASSEPLGTGELFF
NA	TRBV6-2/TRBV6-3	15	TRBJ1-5	CASSYGGDSNQPQHF